This T cell receptor (beta chain) was captured by sequencing in a study of blood T cell repertoires in COVID-19. About the research overall: The United States, Italy and Spain were the sources of the acute and convalescent COVID-19 samples. Nucleic acid was either cDNA or gDNA, and it came from T cells, B-cell-depleted T cells, or PBMCs.

Germline-derived CDR1 and CDR2 are SGHRS and YFSETQ. The CDR3 contains 15 residues. V lost 0 bases, J lost 9 bases, and 6 bases stayed unmatched. Per the original methods: Researchers report that nucleated cell counts were estimated from reference gene primer amplification. Data came from immunoSEQ multiplex PCR; TCRdb stores just in-frame clones and leaves some out. V, J and clone size are those of that table, while D and trimming were read from the DNA. This sample has 130,000 or so clones, with 55% to 75% found just once. This TCR derives from a woman in her sixties or seventies with acute or convalescent COVID-19. The sequencing sample was made of peripheral blood. The rearrangement links TRBV5-1 to TRBJ1-6; 7 bases agree with TRBD1. The DNA of the CDR3 is TGCGCCAGCAGCTTGGGGGGGACAGAGTCTTCACCCCTCCACTTT. This translates into CASSLGGTESSPLHF.